This TCR beta chain was captured in a study of blood T cells in healthy people across ages (dated by TCRdb to 2013 to 2016). With respect to the entire study: Template switching captured roughly one uniquely barcoded TCR beta cDNA molecule per two T cells in model experiments. Using deep sequencing normalized with unique cDNA molecular identifiers, the study measured how TCR beta repertoire diversity changes with age. For two donors (one aged 18 to 29 and one aged 80 or older), the study analyzed two additional independent replicas of 1 million unique cDNA reads from the same blood draw. Four age groups were formed from the donors: young (average 16 years), middle-aged (approximately 39), aged (about 62) and long-lived (approximately 78).

The library came from 5' RACE. The sequencer was an Illumina HiSeq 2500. A second PCR of roughly 6 to 11 cycles was run with a J-beta primer mix and a sample-barcoded 5' primer. Each TCR beta cDNA molecule received a unique molecular identifier from a template-switch 5' adaptor carrying 12 random nucleotides. Each sample yielded at least 3 million CDR3-containing paired-end reads. First-strand cDNA was synthesized from all RNA with the Mint cDNA synthesis kit, primed by a TRBC-specific oligonucleotide. Following uracil-DNA glycosylase treatment, a first 18-cycle PCR with universal primers M1SS and BC2_uni_R was performed on all cDNA. The published analysis was carried out like this. Normalization of each sample was performed by random selection of 1 million high-quality reads, each carrying a distinct molecular identifier. Reads with shared molecular identifiers were discarded instead of being binned into consensus sequences. MiTCR, with a Q25 quality threshold and the strictest error-elimination algorithm, was used for CDR3 identification, clonotype clustering and error correction. A nonparametric unseen species model using Euler transformation provided a lower-bound estimate of total TCR beta diversity. Through fastp at Q25 and MiXCR, TCRdb rebuilt clones from the public reads, retaining in-frame beta chains. Rows are unified per CDR3 protein, each entry keeping the most common DNA and genes. These V and J calls originate from TCRdb's pipeline instead of the authors' own analysis. The sample profile shows hundreds of thousands of distinct CDR3 sequences; under 30% of them were found once. The ten largest make up less than 3.5% of the sample.

This clonotype was seen a few times. No antigen is known for it. No much larger clone exists at a distance of one base, and base qualities are not known. From cysteine to phenylalanine, the CDR3 is 12 amino acids long. Left in the record is the CDR3 DNA by itself, 36 bases read in frame from the first base. CDR1 SQVTM and CDR2 ANQGSEA are derived from the germline V gene. V drops 8 bases and J drops 4 bases, leaving 14 bases in between. General study outcomes and caveats: Since profiling was done on bulk unsorted PBMCs, naive and antigen-experienced compartments could not be conclusively compared. Observed TCR beta diversity per million T cells fell roughly linearly with age, and a significant reduction was already apparent by age roughly 41. The long-lived group showed more naive CD4+ T cells, fewer expanded clones and increased TCR diversity than the aged group, suggesting age selection. Donor CMV infection status was unknown, potentially confounding age-related changes in expanded clonotypes. Estimates of total diversity from one million sequenced T cells were regarded as lower bounds and underestimates. The percentage of naive T cells measured by flow cytometry correlated strongly with observed TCR beta diversity.

The 40 or so donors, aged roughly 6 to 95 years, were systemically healthy Caucasian individuals from Russia. Each donor gave about 11 milliliters of peripheral blood, drawn into EDTA-treated Vacutainer tubes. Ficoll-Paque density-gradient centrifugation was used to isolate PBMCs, with at least 6.5 million per sample. Total RNA was extracted from PBMCs with Trizol reagent, with at least 6 micrograms obtained per sample. For every donor, an aliquot of PBMCs went through flow cytometry to measure the percentages of naive CD45RAhigh/CD27high T cells. The data were also submitted as part of a second study, on T cells of mothers and their children. Drawing on the second study: The donors were nine systemically healthy Caucasian individuals, made up of three mothers and their six children. cDNA synthesis used all of the extracted RNA, with about 1.5 ug of RNA in each 15 ul reaction. In the second PCR, sample barcodes and 2-4 random nucleotides were introduced via the M1S primer. More than 8.5 million TCR beta CDR3 reads were obtained from each mother, and roughly 3 million reads were obtained from each child. TCR recombination output is similarly shaped by thymic selection in related and unrelated pairs, with a minor effect exerted by inherited differences. Normalized repertoire overlap in related mother-child pairs was always slightly higher than in unrelated mother-child pairs, but the difference was never significant. With a sensitivity of 90 to 100 clones per million clonotypes, no persistent microchimeric T cell clones were detected. Deep NGS was used in the study to compare the TCR beta repertoires of mothers and children and to look for features that separate related mother-child pairs from unrelated individuals. Mothers averaged roughly 40 +/- 4 years of age and children averaged around 10 +/- 4 years. After adapter ligation with NEBNext reagents, the libraries were sequenced on Illumina HiSeq 2000 with 100+100 nt paired-end reads. To avoid cross-contamination, the mother libraries and the child libraries were prepared a month apart and sequenced in separate runs. For each donor, between roughly 500,000 and 2,300,000 distinct TCR beta clonotypes were identified. Naive TCR beta clonotypes were estimated from low-frequency clonotypes matched to each donor's FACS-determined naive share, without sorting.

In this chain, TRBV29-1 is recombined with TRBJ2-5, with TRBD2 tentatively as D gene (6 bases match). The receptor's source is a boy younger than 18 in good health. The sequencing input was blood. The CDR3 region has the sequence CSSMGGGETQYF. Read as DNA, the sequence is TGCAGCTCAATGGGGGGTGGAGAGACCCAGTACTTC.